This note documents a single TCR beta chain sequence. What it binds is unknown. PCR amplification relied on 60 Vbeta primers (plus 13 Jbeta primers). Original processing notes: In a later analysis, 75 million to 85 million unique TCR beta chains included roughly 11 million shared by two or more donors. Produced via immunoSEQ multiplex PCR; TCRdb's table is partial and in-frame only. V and J calls plus clone size are reproduced from that table; the DNA served to infer D and trimming. This sample has roughly 120,000 clones, with around 84% found just once. The sample originates from a study of cytomegalovirus exposure and HLA in healthy donors. Turning to the study itself: An analysis done earlier identified about 100 million unique TCR beta sequences from about 179 million T cells. Study conclusions and caveats: After further analysis at a later stage, around 17,000 TCR beta sequences were associated with HLA alleles at 0.05 false discovery rate. Being indistinguishable, some V segments were excluded, TRBV6-2 and TRBV6-3 among them.

V was trimmed by 1 base and J by 0 bases, leaving 9 bases between them. The CDR3 runs to 16 residues. Germline V gene sequence: CDR1 SGHDN, CDR2 FVKESK. This receptor was identified in a woman under 40 in good health and CMV-seronegative. The rearrangement links TRBV14 to TRBJ2-2; D gene uncertain. The sequencing sample was made of PBMCs. CDR3 region: CASSQGYYANTGELFF. The CDR3 nucleotides read TGTGCCAGCAGCCAAGGGTACTACGCGAACACCGGGGAGCTGTTTTTT.